The clone carrying this T cell receptor (beta chain) has only a few counts. A read error may be the cause here, since a much bigger clone is one base away. This sample includes further DNA sequences coding for the same CDR3. Germline values: CDR1 MDHEN, CDR2 SYDVKM. The CDR3 consists of 12 residues. The ends were cut back, 5 bases at V and 0 bases at J, with 4 bases in the middle. This sample stems from a study of shared clonotypes between healthy human individuals. The table came from immunoSEQ multiplex PCR; TCRdb's copy has only in-frame clones and leaves some out. Found here are under 1,100,000 clones, approximately 78% of them singletons; the top ten hold 0.61%.

This TCR derives from a young man in good health. Some clones in this sample may be carry-over from other donors' samples. The material sequenced was memory CD4+ T cells from PBMCs. The subset here: CD45RA-negative fraction. The V gene is TRBV28, the J gene TRBJ2-5; D remains unclear. The CDR3 DNA reads as TGTGCCAGCAGTGGGTACCAAGAGACCCAGTACTTC. Its protein product is CASSGYQETQYF.